What follows are 12 T cell receptor beta chains derived from one specimen sequenced in a study of T cell changes during pregnancy in multiple sclerosis. Here immunoSEQ multiplex PCR was the method, and the copy in TCRdb shows in-frame clones only, minus some. The sample lists some 80,000 clones; roughly 94% were seen once. The sample was CD4+ T cells from peripheral blood mononuclear cells, taken after pregnancy. The receptors were sampled from a female donor with multiple sclerosis, enrolled in a pregnancy study.

The genes are TRBV5-1 and TRBJ2-3; 13 nucleotides align to TRBD2. The ends lost 3 bases at V and 1 base at J; junction bases unmatched: 8. Per germline, CDR1 SGHRS and CDR2 YFSETQ. There are 18 residues in the CDR3. The CDR3 protein is CASSSGLAGVPGTDTQYF. Written as DNA, the CDR3 is TGCGCCAGCAGCTCAGGACTAGCGGGAGTCCCAGGCACAGATACGCAGTATTTT. The whole variable domain, remainder taken from reference TRBV5-1 and TRBJ2-3, is KAGVTQTPRYLIKTRGQQVTLSCSPISGHRSVSWYQQTPGQGLQFLFEYFSETQRNKGNFPGRFSGRQFSNSRSEMNVSTLELGDSALYLCASSSGLAGVPGTDTQYFGPGTRLTVL.

The chain couples TRBV6-1 to TRBJ1-5, with D possibly being TRBD1 (5 bases). Germline CDR1 reads MNHNS; CDR2 reads SASEGT. Between the trimmed V and J ends, which lost 6 bases and 6 bases, there was a span of 12 bases. This CDR3 has 13 residues. CDR3 protein: CASRDTTIQPQHF. CDR3 sequence (DNA): TGTGCCAGCAGGGACACCACCATTCAGCCCCAGCATTTT.

The V gene is TRBV10-3, the J gene TRBJ2-3, with a possible D match to TRBD2 (6 bases). This CDR3 has 14 amino acids. Trimming pared 3 bases from V and 4 bases from J, leaving 11 bases between. Germline assignment: CDR1 ENHRY and CDR2 SYGVKD. For the CDR3, the DNA is TGTGCCATCAGTGACCCGACTAGGGCAGATACGCAGTATTTT. It specifies CAISDPTRADTQYF.

The rearrangement joins TRBV18 to TRBJ2-1; TRBD2 aligns across 10 bases. Germline V gene sequence: CDR1 KGHSH, CDR2 LQKENI. This CDR3 is built from 17 residues. Unmatched junction bases numbered 9, after V lost 5 bases and J lost 2 bases. The CDR3 is CASSTQQGLAAYNEQFF. Written as DNA, the CDR3 is TGTGCCAGCTCAACACAACAAGGACTAGCGGCCTACAATGAGCAGTTCTTC.

J is TRBJ1-3 and V is TRBV25-1; 7 bases are a match to TRBD1. This CDR3 is built from 18 residues. Trimming removed 2 bases from V and 0 bases from J; junction bases left unmatched: 10. Germline V gives CDR1 MGHDK, CDR2 SYGVNS. The CDR3 nucleotides are TGTGCCAGCAGTGAAGAGAGGACAGGCTTATACTCTGGAAACACCATATATTTT. Its translation: CASSEERTGLYSGNTIYF.

This sequence joins TRBV21-1 and TRBJ1-5. TRBV21-1 is a recognized pseudogene. This CDR3 comprises 10 residues. The CDR3 loop is CALHLVPQHF. CDR3 bases: TGTGCCCTGCACTTAGTACCCCAGCATTTT.

The CDR3 loop reads CASSEGQGFSPLHF. The CDR3 coding sequence is TGTGCCAGCAGTGAGGGACAGGGGTTTTCACCCCTCCACTTT. This sequence joins TRBV2 and TRBJ1-6, with TRBD1 matching over 10 bases. CDR3 length equals 14 residues. With V trimmed by 3 bases and J by 9 bases, 2 bases remained unmatched. CDR1 and CDR2 (germline): SNHLY, FYNNEI.

The CDR3 loop is CAIRATGGGSPLHF. CDR3 coding DNA: TGTGCCATCAGAGCGACAGGGGGCGGTTCACCCCTCCACTTT. J is TRBJ1-6 and V is TRBV10-3; 10 bases match TRBD1. This CDR3 region has 14 residues. Germline V gene lookup returns CDR1 ENHRY and CDR2 SYGVKD. V shed 6 bases and J 9 bases; nucleotides not matched to a gene: 5.

This clone was found once. The chain joins TRBV14 to TRBJ2-3; tentative D call: TRBD1 (6 bases). Trimming shortened V by 9 bases and J by 2 bases, and 12 bases separated the two germline ends. Germline V lookup: CDR1 SGHDN, CDR2 FVKESK. The CDR3 runs 13 residues. In nucleotides, the CDR3 is TGTGCCAGTACCCGGGACACCACAGATACGCAGTATTTT. Translation: CASTRDTTDTQYF.

V is TRBV2 and J is TRBJ2-7, with D perhaps matching TRBD2 (7 bases). Trimming pared 7 bases from V and 6 bases from J, leaving 16 bases between. This CDR3 contains 13 residues. Germline values: CDR1 SNHLY, CDR2 FYNNEI. The CDR3 coding sequence is TGTGCCAGCAATCGAGGGGGGGCCCTCGAGCAGTACTTC. Its translation: CASNRGGALEQYF.

In its sample, this clone was seen once. V gene TRBV5-1 combines with J gene TRBJ1-5; 9 positions match TRBD1. Germline assignment: CDR1 SGHRS and CDR2 YFSETQ. The CDR3 totals 14 residues. Trimming removed 0 bases from V and 6 bases from J; junction bases left unmatched: 1. The CDR3 sequence: CASSLGGQGQPQHF. The DNA of the CDR3 is TGCGCCAGCAGCTTGGGGGGACAGGGTCAGCCCCAGCATTTT.

The rearrangement joins TRBV6-5 to TRBJ2-1; D might be TRBD2 (6 bases). This CDR3 comprises 13 residues. Germline V lookup: CDR1 MNHEY, CDR2 SVGAGI. Trimming left V 1 base short and J 12 bases short, with 13 bases between. In DNA, the CDR3 is TGTGCCAGCAGTTACTTGTCCGGGACTCGGCAGTTCTTC. Translated, it gives CASSYLSGTRQFF.